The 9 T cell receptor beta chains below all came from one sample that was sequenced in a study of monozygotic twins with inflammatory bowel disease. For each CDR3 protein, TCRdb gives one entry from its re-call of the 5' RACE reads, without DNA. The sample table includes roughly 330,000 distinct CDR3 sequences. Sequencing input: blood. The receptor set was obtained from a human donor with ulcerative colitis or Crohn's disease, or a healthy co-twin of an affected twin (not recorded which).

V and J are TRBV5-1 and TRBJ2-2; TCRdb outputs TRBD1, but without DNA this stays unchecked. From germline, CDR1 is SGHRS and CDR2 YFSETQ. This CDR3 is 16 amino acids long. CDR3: CASSLTRGPDTGELFF.

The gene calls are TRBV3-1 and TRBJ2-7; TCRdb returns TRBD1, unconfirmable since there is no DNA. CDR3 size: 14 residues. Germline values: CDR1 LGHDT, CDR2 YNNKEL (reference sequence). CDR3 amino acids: CASSPSGRNYEQYF.

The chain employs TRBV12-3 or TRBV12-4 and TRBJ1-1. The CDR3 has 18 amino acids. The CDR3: CASSPIGGGNRMNTEAFF.

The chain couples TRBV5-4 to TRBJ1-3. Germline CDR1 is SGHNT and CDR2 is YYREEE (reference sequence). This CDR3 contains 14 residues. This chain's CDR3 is CASSLDTFGNTIYF.

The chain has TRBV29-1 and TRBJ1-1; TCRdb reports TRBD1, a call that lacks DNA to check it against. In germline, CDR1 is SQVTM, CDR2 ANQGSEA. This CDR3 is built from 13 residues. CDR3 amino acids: CSVGQGGNTEAFF.

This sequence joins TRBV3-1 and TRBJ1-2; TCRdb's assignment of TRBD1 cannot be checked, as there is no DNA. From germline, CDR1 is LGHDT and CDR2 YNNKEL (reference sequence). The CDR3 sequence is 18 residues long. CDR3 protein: CASSQDPGQGATNYGYTF. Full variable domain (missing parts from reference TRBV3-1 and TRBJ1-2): DTAVSQTPKYLVTQMGNDKSIKCEQNLGHDTMYWYKQDSKKFLKIMFSYNNKELIINETVPNRFSPKSPDKAHLNLHINSLELGDSAVYFCASSQDPGQGATNYGYTFGSGTRLTVV.

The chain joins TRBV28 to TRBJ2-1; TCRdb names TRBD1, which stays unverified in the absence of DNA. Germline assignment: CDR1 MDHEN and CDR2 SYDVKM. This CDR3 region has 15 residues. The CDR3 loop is CASSSGTGVFNEQFF.

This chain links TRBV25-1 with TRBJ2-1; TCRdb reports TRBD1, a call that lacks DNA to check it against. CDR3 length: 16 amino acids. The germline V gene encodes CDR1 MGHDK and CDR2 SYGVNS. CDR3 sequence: CASSDGLAGHGDEQFF.

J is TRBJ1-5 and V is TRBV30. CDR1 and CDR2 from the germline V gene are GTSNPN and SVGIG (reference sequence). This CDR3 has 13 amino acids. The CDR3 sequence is CAWNPESNQPQHF. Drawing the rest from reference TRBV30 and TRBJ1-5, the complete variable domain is SQTIHQWPATLVQPVGSPLSLECTVEGTSNPNLYWYRQAAGRGLQLLFYSVGIGQISSEVPQNLSASRPQDRQFILSSKKLLLSDSGFYLCAWNPESNQPQHFGDGTRLSIL.